This TCR beta chain was obtained from a study of T cell repertoires in aging, cancer and after chemotherapy. About the study: Donors were grouped into six age bands spanning 30 or younger through 70 or older. Healthy donor repertoires were recorded over several months to years and showed clear clonal overlap. Study results and caveats: In each cancer cohort, median generation probability increased across chemotherapy, suggesting thymic output rebounded.

A mixed TRB-A/B primer pool amplified rearranged TRB by multiplex touch-down PCR. TCRdb recomputed calls from the multiplex PCR reads with MiXCR, one row per CDR3 protein. The sample lists around 17,000 distinct CDR3 sequences; 50% were seen once. With respect to this clonotype: Its antigen remains unidentified.

Peripheral blood genomic DNA, not sorted cells or RNA, was the template. Germline V lookup: CDR1 KGHSH, CDR2 LQKENI. The ends lost 3 bases at V and 4 bases at J; junction bases unmatched: 3. CDR3 length: 13 residues. The sequence came from a human donor in good health. Input material: blood. The chain joins TRBV18 to TRBJ2-7; 7 positions match TRBD1. The CDR3 nucleotides read TGTGCCAGCTCACCGGGACAGATGTACGAGCAGTACTTC. This codes for CASSPGQMYEQYF.